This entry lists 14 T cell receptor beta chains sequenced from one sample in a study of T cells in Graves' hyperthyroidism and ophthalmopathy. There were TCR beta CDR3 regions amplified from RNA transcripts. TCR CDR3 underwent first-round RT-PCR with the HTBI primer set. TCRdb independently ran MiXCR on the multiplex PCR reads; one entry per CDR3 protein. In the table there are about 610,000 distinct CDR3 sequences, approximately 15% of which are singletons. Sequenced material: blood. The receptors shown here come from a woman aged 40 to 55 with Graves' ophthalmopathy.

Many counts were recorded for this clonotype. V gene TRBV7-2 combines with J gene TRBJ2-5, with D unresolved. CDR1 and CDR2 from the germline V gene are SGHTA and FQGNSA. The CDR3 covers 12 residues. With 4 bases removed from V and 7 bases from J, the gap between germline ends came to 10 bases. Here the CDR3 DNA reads TGTGCCAGCAGCTGGACGGACGGGACCCAGTACTTC. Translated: CASSWTDGTQYF.

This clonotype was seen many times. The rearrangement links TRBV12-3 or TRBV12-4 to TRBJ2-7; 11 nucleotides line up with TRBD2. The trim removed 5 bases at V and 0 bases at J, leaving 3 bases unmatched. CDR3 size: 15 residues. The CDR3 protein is CASSPGLAVSYEQYF. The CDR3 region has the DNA TGTGCCAGCAGTCCGGGACTAGCGGTCTCCTACGAGCAGTACTTC.

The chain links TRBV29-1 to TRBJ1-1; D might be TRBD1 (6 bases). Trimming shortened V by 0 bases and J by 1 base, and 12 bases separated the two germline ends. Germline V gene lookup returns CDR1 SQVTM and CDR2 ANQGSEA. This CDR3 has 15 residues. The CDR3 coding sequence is TGCAGCGTTGAAGAGTTAGGACAGCCGAACACTGAAGCTTTCTTT. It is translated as CSVEELGQPNTEAFF.

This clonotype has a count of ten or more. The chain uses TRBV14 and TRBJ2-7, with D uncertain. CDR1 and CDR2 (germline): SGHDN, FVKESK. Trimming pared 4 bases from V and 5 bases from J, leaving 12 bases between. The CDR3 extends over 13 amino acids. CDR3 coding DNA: TGTGCCAGCAGCCCCGGGCCTTTAGACGAGCAGTACTTC. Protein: CASSPGPLDEQYF.

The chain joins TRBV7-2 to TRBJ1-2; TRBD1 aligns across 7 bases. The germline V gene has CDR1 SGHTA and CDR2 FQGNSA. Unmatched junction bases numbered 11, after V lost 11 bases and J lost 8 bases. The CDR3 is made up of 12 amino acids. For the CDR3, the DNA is TGTGCCGGGACAGCCCTTCGGCAGGGCTACACCTTC. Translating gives CAGTALRQGYTF.

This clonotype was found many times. In DNA, the CDR3 is TGTGCCAGCAGCCTCCCATGGCGGGGGGATTCGGGGGAGCAGTTCTTC. As protein: CASSLPWRGDSGEQFF. V is TRBV12-3 or TRBV12-4 and J is TRBJ2-1, with 8 bases fitting TRBD2. Losses at the gene ends were 6 bases for V and 10 bases for J; bases not matched to a gene: 17. The CDR3 is 16 residues long.

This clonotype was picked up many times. CDR3 sequence (DNA): TGTGCCAGCAGTTACCGGCTGGGACAGGGAGCAGGAGGCTACACCTTC. Its protein product is CASSYRLGQGAGGYTF. The chain joins TRBV6-5 to TRBJ1-2; the match to TRBD1 covers 9 bases. Per the germline V gene, CDR1 is MNHEY and CDR2 is SVGAGI. CDR3 length: 16 amino acids. With V trimmed by 2 bases and J by 8 bases, 12 bases remained unmatched.

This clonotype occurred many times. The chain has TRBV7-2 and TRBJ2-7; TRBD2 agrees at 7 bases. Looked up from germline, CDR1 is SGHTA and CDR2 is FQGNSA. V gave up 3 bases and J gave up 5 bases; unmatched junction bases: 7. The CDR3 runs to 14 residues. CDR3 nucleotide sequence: TGTGCCAGCAGCTTCGGACTAGGGCTCGACGAGCAGTACTTC. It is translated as CASSFGLGLDEQYF.

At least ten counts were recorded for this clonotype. The CDR3 DNA is TGTGCCAGCAGCCCCTGGACTAGCGGGAGGGCCGACGAGCAGTACTTC. It yields the protein CASSPWTSGRADEQYF. This chain uses TRBV11-1 with TRBJ2-7; 15 bases align to TRBD2. Germline CDR1 reads SGHAT; CDR2 reads FQDESV (reference sequence). This CDR3 has 16 amino acids. J was trimmed by 5 bases and V by 5 bases; bases with no gene match: 7.

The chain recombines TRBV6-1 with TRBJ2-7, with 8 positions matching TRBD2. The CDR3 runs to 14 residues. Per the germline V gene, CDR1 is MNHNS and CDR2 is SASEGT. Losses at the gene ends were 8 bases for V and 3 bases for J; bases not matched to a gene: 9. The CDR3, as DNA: TGTGCCAGCCGGTCGGCAGCGGGAGTCTACGAGCAGTACTTC. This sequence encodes CASRSAAGVYEQYF.

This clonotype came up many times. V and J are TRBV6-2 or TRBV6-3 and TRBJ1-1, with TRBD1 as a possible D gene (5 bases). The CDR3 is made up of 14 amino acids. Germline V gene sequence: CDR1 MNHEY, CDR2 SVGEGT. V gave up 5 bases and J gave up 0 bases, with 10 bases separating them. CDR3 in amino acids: CASSRAGLNTEAFF. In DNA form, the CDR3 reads TGTGCCAGCAGTCGCGCAGGGTTGAACACTGAAGCTTTCTTT.

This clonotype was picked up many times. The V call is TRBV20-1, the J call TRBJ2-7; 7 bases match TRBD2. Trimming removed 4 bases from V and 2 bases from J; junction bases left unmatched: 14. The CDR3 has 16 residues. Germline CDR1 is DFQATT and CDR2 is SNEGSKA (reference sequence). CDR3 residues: CSAINALAVGPYEQYF. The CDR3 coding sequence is TGCAGTGCTATAAACGCCCTAGCGGTGGGGCCCTACGAGCAGTACTTC.

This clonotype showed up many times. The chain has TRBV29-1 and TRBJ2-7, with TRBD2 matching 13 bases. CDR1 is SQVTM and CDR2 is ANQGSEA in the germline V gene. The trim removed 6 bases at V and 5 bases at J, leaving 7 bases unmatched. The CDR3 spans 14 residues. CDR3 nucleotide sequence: TGCAGCGTCCACGGCGGACTAGCGGGAGACGAGCAGTACTTC. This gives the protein CSVHGGLAGDEQYF.

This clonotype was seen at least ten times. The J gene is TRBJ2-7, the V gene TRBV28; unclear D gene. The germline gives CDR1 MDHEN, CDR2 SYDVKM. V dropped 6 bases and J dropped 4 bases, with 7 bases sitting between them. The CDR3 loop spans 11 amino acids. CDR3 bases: TGTGCCAGCAGGACGGTATACGAGCAGTACTTC. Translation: CASRTVYEQYF.